This note documents a single TCR beta chain sequence. What it binds is unknown. The data derive from a study of graft-versus-host responses after intestinal transplantation. Study as a whole: The study gave all recipients anti-thymocyte globulin induction, then tacrolimus and steroids for 2 to 3 years.

Grafts had their tissue processed, releasing intraepithelial and lamina propria lymphocytes. Repertoires were generated with immunoSEQ multiplex PCR, while TCRdb's copy carries only in-frame clones and drops some. This table holds tens of thousands of clones, around 90% found once. Regarding the study as a whole: Subjects displaying graft-donor T cell macrochimerism possessed elevated graft-versus-host to host-versus-graft clonal ratios inside allografts. Among recipient marrow samples, GvH clones were found; some appeared first in ileum or blood.

Specimen: ileum tissue, collected 357 days after transplant. This clonotype was obtained from a human patient who received an intestinal transplant, so some T cells may come from the graft donor.

This CDR3 reads CASSLGGTGEDEQYF. The CDR3 region has the DNA TGTGCCAGCAGCTTAGGGGGCACAGGGGAGGACGAGCAGTACTTC. The rearrangement links TRBV11-3 to TRBJ2-7; tentatively, D is TRBD1 (7 bases). Trimming took off 1 base at V and 5 bases at J, with 15 bases between the two ends. Germline CDR1 SGHNT, CDR2 YENEEA. The CDR3 totals 15 residues.